This is a list of T cell receptor beta chains from one sample in a study of PD-L1 blockade in urothelial cancer. Clones were read by immunoSEQ multiplex PCR, and TCRdb kept only the in-frame ones, dropping some. This table holds 41,000 or so clones, over 75% found once. The specimen comprised PBMCs, sampled around atezolizumab (anti-PD-L1) treatment. These receptors were obtained from a man in his 60s with urothelial cancer. CDR3s include the opening cysteine and the closing phenylalanine or tryptophan. The D gene is left open where the match is weak. Clone size is shown for a subset of rows, as once, few, many or a class of expanded clone.

v_gene	abundance	d_gene	j_gene	CDR3aa	CDR3nt
TRBV28	.	TRBD1	TRBJ2-7	CASSLGQPYEQYF	TGTGCCAGCAGTTTGGGACAGCCCTACGAGCAGTACTTC
TRBV6-6	.	.	TRBJ1-2	CASSYSSEGYGYTF	TGTGCCAGCAGTTACTCATCGGAGGGATATGGCTACACCTTC
TRBV28	.	.	TRBJ2-1	CASILGGGYNEQFF	.
TRBV28	few	.	TRBJ1-6	CASSFFTGGRRNSPLHF	TGTGCCAGCAGTTTTTTTACTGGGGGCAGGCGTAATTCACCCCTCCACTTT
TRBV9	.	.	TRBJ2-3	CASSKISPRTDTQYF	TGTGCCAGCAGCAAAATTAGTCCTCGCACAGATACGCAGTATTTT
TRBV5-5	.	.	TRBJ1-2	CASSVNGGFVYGYTF	TGTGCCAGCAGCGTTAATGGCGGGTTTGTCTATGGCTACACCTTC
TRBV18	.	.	TRBJ1-5	CASSPNRHSNQPQHF	TGTGCCAGCTCACCAAACAGACATAGCAATCAGCCCCAGCATTTT
TRBV4-1	.	TRBD1	TRBJ1-5	CASSQGLRGLNQPQHF	TGCGCCAGCAGCCAGGGCCTCAGGGGGCTCAATCAGCCCCAGCATTTT
TRBV5-4	.	.	TRBJ2-2	CASSPEVAGELFF	TGTGCCAGCAGCCCGGAGGTTGCCGGGGAGCTGTTTTTT
TRBV18	few	.	TRBJ1-2	CASSPPREGGGRGYGYTF	TGTGCCAGCTCACCACCCCGGGAGGGGGGGGGCCGGGGCTATGGCTACACCTTC
TRBV7-9	once	.	TRBJ2-6	CASSFARHGANVLTF	TGTGCCAGCAGCTTCGCGCGGCATGGGGCCAACGTCCTGACTTTC
TRBV7-3	.	.	TRBJ2-2	CASSLLGVSGELFF	TGTGCCAGCAGCTTACTCGGTGTTTCCGGGGAGCTGTTTTTT
TRBV4-1	.	TRBD2	TRBJ2-1	CASSQDRTSGVPEQFF	TGCGCCAGCAGCCAAGATAGGACTAGCGGGGTCCCTGAGCAGTTCTTC
TRBV19	.	.	TRBJ2-5	CASEGVGQETQYF	TGTGCCAGTGAGGGGGTGGGGCAAGAGACCCAGTACTTC
TRBV29-1	.	TRBD2	TRBJ2-7	CSVEGTSGGEQYF	TGCAGCGTTGAGGGGACTAGCGGGGGCGAGCAGTACTTC
TRBV28	.	.	TRBJ2-3	CASSLVGVADTQYF	TGTGCCAGCAGTTTGGTCGGGGTGGCAGATACGCAGTATTTT
TRBV14	.	.	TRBJ2-7	CASSQDFIGVYEQYF	TGTGCCAGCAGCCAAGATTTCATAGGAGTATACGAGCAGTACTTC
TRBV6-5	.	TRBD1	TRBJ1-2	CASSPTNRGRGYTF	TGTGCCAGCAGTCCTACCAACAGGGGTCGGGGCTACACCTTC
TRBV4-2	.	.	TRBJ2-5	CASSPRQIGTGQETQYF	TGTGCCAGCAGCCCCAGACAGATCGGAACTGGACAAGAGACCCAGTACTTC
TRBV4-1	.	.	TRBJ2-5	CASSQDRRAVEETQYF	TGCGCCAGCAGCCAAGATAGACGAGCGGTTGAAGAGACCCAGTACTTC
TRBV6-1	few	TRBD1	TRBJ1-1	CASSLDRGNTEAFF	TGTGCCAGCAGTCTAGACAGGGGCAACACTGAAGCTTTCTTT
TRBV7-9	once	.	TRBJ1-2	CATGGGESNYGYTF	TGTGCCACTGGAGGGGGGGAAAGTAACTATGGCTACACCTTC
TRBV2	.	TRBD1	TRBJ1-6	CASSEWGQGNSPLHF	TGTGCCAGCAGTGAATGGGGACAGGGAAATTCACCCCTCCACTTT
TRBV7-9	once	.	TRBJ2-3	CASSLVERNTDTQYF	TGTGCCAGCAGCTTAGTGGAGCGGAACACAGATACGCAGTATTTT
TRBV19	.	.	TRBJ2-2	CASSMGHPSGGELFF	TGTGCCAGTAGTATGGGACACCCCTCGGGCGGGGAGCTGTTTTTT
TRBV6-6	once	.	TRBJ1-1	CASTPGVQAFF	TGTGCCAGCACCCCCGGGGTCCAAGCTTTCTTT
TRBV6-5	.	TRBD2	TRBJ2-7	CASTNERGEQYF	TGTGCCAGCACCAATGAGCGGGGTGAGCAGTACTTC
TRBV6-1	.	.	TRBJ2-1	CASSEWRDYNEQFF	TGTGCCAGCAGTGAATGGAGGGACTACAATGAGCAGTTCTTC
TRBV29-1	.	.	TRBJ2-7	CSVEDLRGQAYEQYF	TGCAGCGTTGAAGATCTCCGAGGGCAGGCCTACGAGCAGTACTTC
TRBV6-6	.	TRBD1	TRBJ1-2	CASSYPQGVNYGYTF	TGTGCCAGCAGTTACCCGCAGGGGGTTAACTATGGCTACACCTTC
TRBV6-1	.	TRBD2	TRBJ2-5	CASSLTSGGAETQYF	TGTGCCAGCAGCCTGACTAGCGGGGGAGCGGAGACCCAGTACTTC
TRBV2	.	TRBD1	TRBJ2-7	CASSGDRARNEQYF	TGTGCCAGCAGTGGCGACAGGGCAAGGAACGAGCAGTACTTC
TRBV5-1	.	.	TRBJ2-5	CASSLGDSTLQETQYF	TGCGCCAGCAGCTTAGGAGACAGTACCCTCCAAGAGACCCAGTACTTC
TRBV7-9	.	TRBD1	TRBJ2-5	CASREKQGQETQYF	TGTGCCAGCAGGGAAAAACAGGGGCAAGAGACCCAGTACTTC
TRBV18	.	.	TRBJ2-7	CASSPAGIPGEQYF	TGTGCCAGCTCACCGGCAGGGATCCCAGGGGAGCAGTACTTC
TRBV2	.	.	TRBJ1-5	CASSLDRLSNQPQHF	TGTGCCAGCAGTCTCGACAGGCTTAGCAATCAGCCCCAGCATTTT
TRBV5-4	.	.	TRBJ2-3	CASSSHQERTTDTQYF	TGTGCCAGCAGCTCTCACCAGGAGCGGACTACAGATACGCAGTATTTT
TRBV21-1	once	.	TRBJ1-2	CASSNPGGYGYTF	TGTGCCAGCAGCAATCCCGGAGGTTATGGCTACACCTTC
TRBV6-4	once	.	TRBJ2-7	CASSDEAGIGEQYF	TGTGCCAGCAGTGACGAGGCAGGGATCGGCGAGCAGTACTTC
TRBV11-1	.	TRBD1	TRBJ2-1	CASSPRDSDFYNEQFF	TGTGCCAGCAGCCCCAGGGACAGCGATTTTTACAATGAGCAGTTCTTC
TRBV6-1	.	TRBD1	TRBJ2-3	CASGTVSTDTQYF	TGTGCCAGCGGGACAGTTAGCACAGATACGCAGTATTTT
TRBV7-2	once	TRBD2	TRBJ2-1	CASSFPGGGLNEQFF	TGTGCCAGCAGCTTCCCCGGGGGGGGACTCAATGAGCAGTTCTTC
TRBV5-4	.	TRBD1	TRBJ1-1	CASSPHGTANTEAFF	TGTGCCAGCAGTCCTCATGGGACAGCGAACACTGAAGCTTTCTTT
TRBV19	.	TRBD2	TRBJ2-7	CASSMTSGGYEQYF	TGTGCCAGTAGTATGACTAGCGGGGGGTACGAGCAGTACTTC
TRBV4-1	.	TRBD1	TRBJ2-7	CASSPGTGDTYEQYF	TGCGCCAGCAGCCCCGGGACAGGGGATACCTACGAGCAGTACTTC